These 28 T cell receptor beta chains originate from one sample sequenced in a study of blood T cell repertoires in COVID-19. Data came from immunoSEQ multiplex PCR; TCRdb stores just in-frame clones and leaves some out. The table has roughly 100,000 clones, 81% seen once; the top ten hold approximately 40%. The sample comprised peripheral blood. The receptors were sampled from a man older than 75 with acute or convalescent COVID-19.

This clone has just one count. The CDR3 sequence is CATSMQGTRGNTIYF. CDR3 DNA sequence: TGTGCCACCAGCATGCAGGGTACCCGTGGAAACACCATATATTTT. This sequence joins TRBV15 and TRBJ1-3; possible D gene TRBD1, 5 bases. Germline-derived CDR1 and CDR2 are LNHNV and YYDKDF (reference sequence). V lost 4 bases and J 3 bases, leaving 13 bases between the germline ends. This CDR3 is built from 15 residues.

The chain joins TRBV18 to TRBJ1-1; D might be TRBD1 (6 bases). The CDR3 totals 16 residues. Trimming pared 3 bases from V and 4 bases from J, leaving 18 bases between. Germline V gene data show CDR1 as KGHSH and CDR2 as LQKENI. CDR3 protein: CASSPTTGTKGTEAFF. The CDR3 coding sequence is TGTGCCAGCTCACCTACCACAGGGACCAAGGGCACTGAAGCTTTCTTT. The whole variable domain, remainder taken from reference TRBV18 and TRBJ1-1, is NAGVMQNPRHLVRRRGQEARLRCSPMKGHSHVYWYRQLPEEGLKFMVYLQKENIIDESGMPKERFSAEFPKEGPSILRIQQVVRGDSAAYFCASSPTTGTKGTEAFFGQGTRLTVV.

The V call is TRBV6-6, the J call TRBJ2-5, with 9 positions matching TRBD2. In germline, CDR1 is MNHNY, CDR2 SVGAGI (reference sequence). Trimming took 7 bases from V and 5 from J; bases not matched to a gene: 14. This CDR3 region has 16 residues. CDR3: CASTLESGRWGETQYF. In DNA, the CDR3 is TGTGCCAGCACCCTAGAGAGCGGGAGGTGGGGGGAGACCCAGTACTTC.

The genes are TRBV30 and TRBJ1-4; D is uncertain. This CDR3 is built from 14 residues. The V gene lost 3 bases and the J gene lost 0 bases, with 8 bases spanning the gap. Germline V gene lookup returns CDR1 GTSNPN and CDR2 SVGIG (reference sequence). The DNA of the CDR3 is TGTGCCTGGAGGGGCGGGGCAACTAATGAAAAACTGTTTTTT. Encoded protein: CAWRGGATNEKLFF.

The J gene is TRBJ2-2, the V gene TRBV4-1; D is possibly TRBD2 (6 bases). The V end lost 3 bases, the J end lost 6 bases, and 17 bases lay between the germline ends. The CDR3 sequence is 16 residues long. Germline-derived CDR1 and CDR2 are MGHRA and YSYEKL. The DNA for the CDR3 is TGCGCCAGCAGCCAGCCGACTAGTTCTATAGCCGGGGAGCTGTTTTTT. The encoded protein is CASSQPTSSIAGELFF.

The chain joins TRBV4-3 to TRBJ1-2; TRBD1 is a possible D gene (6 bases). CDR1 LGHNA and CDR2 YSLEER come from the germline V gene. The V end lost 0 bases, the J end lost 7 bases, and 24 bases lay between the germline ends. The CDR3 runs 18 residues. CDR3 protein: CASSQDSALFEGESGYTF. In DNA form, the CDR3 reads TGCGCCAGCAGCCAAGATTCGGCCCTCTTTGAGGGGGAATCTGGCTACACCTTC.

This chain uses TRBV28 with TRBJ1-5, with 11 bases that match TRBD1. Germline loops: CDR1 MDHEN, CDR2 SYDVKM. The CDR3 loop spans 14 amino acids. The trim removed 8 bases at V and 6 bases at J, leaving 6 bases unmatched. CDR3 in amino acids: CASRTGGIPQPQHF. DNA for the CDR3: TGTGCCAGCCGGACAGGGGGCATTCCTCAGCCCCAGCATTTT. Full variable domain (remainder filled in from reference TRBV28 and TRBJ1-5): DVKVTQSSRYLVKRTGEKVFLECVQDMDHENMFWYRQDPGLGLRLIYFSYDVKMKEKGDIPEGYSVSREKKERFSLILESASTNQTSMYLCASRTGGIPQPQHFGDGTRLSIL.

The CDR3: CAWSVWGQGGTEAFF. DNA for the CDR3: TGTGCCTGGAGTGTATGGGGGCAGGGGGGCACTGAAGCTTTCTTT. This chain connects TRBV30 to TRBJ1-1, with 7 bases matching TRBD1. Trimming removed 0 bases from V and 4 bases from J; junction bases left unmatched: 8. The CDR3 is 15 amino acids. Germline lookup yields CDR1 GTSNPN and CDR2 SVGIG (reference sequence).

The chain is built from TRBV7-3 and TRBJ2-2; no clear D gene. Germline V CDR1 and CDR2: SGHTA, FQGTGA. The CDR3 is 14 residues long. The V and J ends lost 2 bases and 3 bases respectively, with 7 bases between them. CDR3 residues: CASSLFPHTGELFF. CDR3 sequence (DNA): TGTGCCAGCAGCTTATTCCCTCACACCGGGGAGCTGTTTTTT.

The J gene is TRBJ1-1, the V gene TRBV20-1; tentatively, D is TRBD1 (5 bases). The germline CDR1 and CDR2 sequences are DFQATT and SNEGSKA (reference sequence). The CDR3 runs to 11 residues. DNA of the CDR3: TGCCTACCCCATCGGGGACTAGAAGCTTTCTTT. This sequence encodes CLPHRGLEAFF.

The J gene is TRBJ1-5, the V gene TRBV28; possible D gene TRBD1, 6 bases. From germline, CDR1 is MDHEN and CDR2 SYDVKM. The CDR3 extends over 14 amino acids. V was pared by 5 bases and J by 4 bases, with 12 bases between. CDR3 coding DNA: TGTGCCAGCAGTCACAGGGCCCGAAATCAGCCCCAGCATTTT. This sequence encodes CASSHRARNQPQHF.

The V call is TRBV9, the J call TRBJ1-6, with TRBD1 identical over 7 bases. After removal of 3 bases from V and 9 bases from J, the junction contained 6 bases not matched to a gene. CDR1 is SGDLS and CDR2 is YYNGEE in the germline V gene. The CDR3 runs to 14 residues. The CDR3 is CASSGQGDGSPLHF. Written as DNA, the CDR3 is TGTGCCAGCAGCGGGCAGGGGGATGGTTCACCCCTCCACTTT.

V usage is TRBV5-5 and J usage is TRBJ2-5; 7 bases line up with TRBD1. The germline V gene has CDR1 SGHKS and CDR2 YYEKEE (reference sequence). The CDR3 has 14 amino acids. Trimming at V came to 3 bases and at J to 1 base, leaving 3 bases not matched to a gene. The CDR3 bases are TGTGCCAGCAGCTCCGGGACAGCCCAAGAGACCCAGTACTTC. Translated: CASSSGTAQETQYF.

V and J are TRBV7-2 and TRBJ2-2, with unresolved D. The CDR3 runs 13 residues. Trimming took off 7 bases at V and 4 bases at J, with 10 bases between the two ends. The germline gives CDR1 SGHTA, CDR2 FQGNSA. This chain's CDR3 is CASIPRVTGELFF. The CDR3 DNA is TGTGCCAGCATCCCTCGAGTCACCGGGGAGCTGTTTTTT.

The rearrangement joins TRBV6-1 to TRBJ1-6; tentative D call: TRBD1 (6 bases). Germline values: CDR1 MNHNS, CDR2 SASEGT. The CDR3 consists of 15 residues. V was shortened by 2 bases and J by 6 bases, with 11 bases between the two germline ends. CDR3 sequence reads: CASSELTGRNSPLHF. Here the CDR3 DNA reads TGTGCCAGCAGTGAACTTACAGGGCGTAATTCACCCCTCCACTTT.

This chain's CDR3 is CATRPAGLYGYTF. The DNA for the CDR3 is TGTGCCACCCGCCCCGCAGGGCTCTATGGCTACACCTTC. The chain links TRBV12-3 or TRBV12-4 to TRBJ1-2; perhaps TRBD1 as D (5 bases). The V gene lost 10 bases and the J gene lost 4 bases, with 16 bases spanning the gap. This CDR3 comprises 13 residues.

This chain links TRBV5-1 with TRBJ1-6; 9 nucleotides line up with TRBD1. CDR3 length equals 13 residues. Germline V CDR1 and CDR2: SGHRS, YFSETQ. V shed 7 bases, J shed 9 bases, and the junction held 5 bases outside the gene matches. The CDR3 here is CASRTGEGSPLHF. CDR3 nucleotide sequence: TGCGCCAGCCGGACAGGGGAGGGTTCACCCCTCCACTTT.

The chain links TRBV4-1 to TRBJ2-7, with 8 positions matching TRBD1. This CDR3 is built from 16 residues. V dropped 1 base and J dropped 5; count of bases not matched to a gene: 10. Germline assignment: CDR1 MGHRA and CDR2 YSYEKL. In DNA form, the CDR3 reads TGCGCCAGCAGCCAAGGGGGGCCCTACAGGGGGAACGAGCAGTACTTC. The encoded protein is CASSQGGPYRGNEQYF.

This chain links TRBV7-9 with TRBJ1-1; 9 positions match TRBD1. V dropped 5 bases and J dropped 12; count of bases not matched to a gene: 7. The CDR3 length is 12 residues. CDR1 and CDR2 from the germline V gene are SEHNR and FQNEAQ (reference sequence). The CDR3 reads CASSGYGQGTFF. CDR3 nucleotides: TGTGCCAGCAGCGGTTATGGACAGGGGACTTTCTTT.

This clone was counted a few times. The genes are TRBV4-1 and TRBJ2-1; 9 bases align to TRBD2. The CDR3 extends over 18 amino acids. Germline CDR1 and CDR2: MGHRA and YSYEKL. The J segment lost 8 bases and the V segment lost 0 bases, leaving 14 bases of the junction unmatched. The CDR3 bases are TGCGCCAGCAGCCAAGATCGATCCTGGCTAGCGGGATTCTATGAGCAGTTCTTC. It codes for CASSQDRSWLAGFYEQFF.

This rearrangement joins TRBV19 to TRBJ1-2, with D hard to call. Germline CDR1 and CDR2: LNHDA and SQIVND (reference sequence). Between the trimmed V and J ends, which lost 5 bases and 3 bases, there was a span of 10 bases. The CDR3 is 13 residues long. The CDR3 region has the DNA TGTGCCAGTAGTCCCTTTACAGACTATGGCTACACCTTC. It codes for CASSPFTDYGYTF.

The gene calls are TRBV28 and TRBJ2-6; perhaps TRBD1 as D (5 bases). Trimming removed 5 bases at V and 1 base at J, with 18 bases between. Germline V lookup: CDR1 MDHEN, CDR2 SYDVKM. This CDR3 is built from 18 residues. The CDR3 protein is CASSVAGLSESGANVLTF. The CDR3, as DNA: TGTGCCAGCAGTGTAGCAGGGTTATCGGAGTCTGGGGCCAACGTCCTGACTTTC.

The V call is TRBV5-6, the J call TRBJ2-3; TRBD1 matches 7 bases. The germline V gene encodes CDR1 SGHDT and CDR2 YYEEEE. V gave up 4 bases and J gave up 5 bases; unmatched junction bases: 7. The CDR3 has 14 amino acids. The CDR3: CASSGDRDRDTQYF. The CDR3 region has the DNA TGTGCCAGCAGCGGCGACAGGGACAGAGATACGCAGTATTTT.

The chain is built from TRBV19 and TRBJ1-2; 9 bases line up with TRBD1. Germline-derived CDR1 and CDR2 are LNHDA and SQIVND (reference sequence). The CDR3 is 13 residues long. J was trimmed by 4 bases and V by 7 bases; bases with no gene match: 4. The CDR3 loop reads CASTGTGFYGYTF. DNA for the CDR3: TGTGCCAGTACCGGGACAGGGTTCTATGGCTACACCTTC.

The chain links TRBV9 to TRBJ1-2, with 7 nucleotides matching TRBD1. Germline CDR1 SGDLS, CDR2 YYNGEE. Trimming took 0 bases from V and 2 from J; bases not matched to a gene: 10. The length of the CDR3 is 17 residues. As DNA, the CDR3 is TGTGCCAGCAGCGTAGCCCCAGCGGCGACAGGGAACTATGGCTACACCTTC. This gives the protein CASSVAPAATGNYGYTF. Full variable domain (rest looked up from reference TRBV9 and TRBJ1-2): DSGVTQTPKHLITATGQRVTLRCSPRSGDLSVYWYQQSLDQGLQFLIQYYNGEERAKGNILERFSAQQFPDLHSELNLSSLELGDSALYFCASSVAPAATGNYGYTFGSGTRLTVV.

The chain has TRBV5-1 and TRBJ2-1; D possibly corresponds to TRBD2 (7 bases). Germline V gene data show CDR1 as SGHRS and CDR2 as YFSETQ. The CDR3 has 16 amino acids. Trimming took off 4 bases at V and 8 bases at J, with 22 bases between the two ends. CDR3 DNA: TGCGCCAGCAGCCTCGGACTCCGGGGGGCTTACGATGAGCAGTTCTTC. It specifies CASSLGLRGAYDEQFF.

This chain joins TRBV24-1 and TRBJ1-1; 7 nucleotides match TRBD1. The V gene end was trimmed by 6 bases and the J gene end by 2 bases; junction bases not matched to a gene: 5. The CDR3 spans 14 residues. CDR1 KGHDR and CDR2 SFDVKD come from the germline V gene. The DNA of the CDR3 is TGTGCCACCAGTCCCGGGACAGAAAACACTGAAGCTTTCTTT. Encoded protein: CATSPGTENTEAFF.

As concerns this clone: This sample also contains other DNA sequences that code for the same CDR3. The chain carries TRBV6-5 and TRBJ1-5; 9 nucleotides agree with TRBD1. There are 15 residues in the CDR3. Germline V gives CDR1 MNHEY, CDR2 SVGAGI. With 6 bases clipped from V and 4 bases from J, the junction kept 7 bases outside the gene matches. Here the CDR3 reads CASSRDRGGNQPQHF. The DNA for the CDR3 is TGTGCCAGCAGCCGAGACAGGGGGGGAAATCAGCCCCAGCATTTT.